One sample yielded the 17 T cell receptor beta chains listed below, sequenced in a study of blood T cells in healthy people across ages (dated by TCRdb to the mid-2010s). Preparation of the library involved 5' RACE. Sequenced using an Illumina HiSeq 2500. A second PCR of about 6 to 11 cycles was performed with a sample-barcoded 5' primer and a J-beta primer mix. The public reads were quality trimmed at Q25 with fastp and then assembled into clones with MiXCR by TCRdb, keeping productive beta chains. Rows are combined by CDR3 protein, so each entry shows the most common genes and DNA. The sample contains roughly 800,000 distinct CDR3 sequences, about 34% of them found a single time. The top ten clonotypes cover over 10% of the sample. Sequenced: blood. The receptors stem from a young man in good health.

This clonotype has a handful of counts. The gene calls are TRBV5-1 and TRBJ2-1, with 8 bases fitting TRBD1. The CDR3 consists of 15 residues. Per the germline V gene, CDR1 is SGHRS and CDR2 is YFSETQ. The V segment lost 4 bases and the J segment 12 bases; nucleotides outside the gene matches: 15. This CDR3 is CASSKGQVKGLVQFF. CDR3 DNA sequence: TGCGCCAGCAGCAAGGGACAGGTTAAGGGCTTGGTGCAGTTCTTC. Combining the CDR3 with reference TRBV5-1 and TRBJ2-1 gives the whole variable domain KAGVTQTPRYLIKTRGQQVTLSCSPISGHRSVSWYQQTPGQGLQFLFEYFSETQRNKGNFPGRFSGRQFSNSRSEMNVSTLELGDSALYLCASSKGQVKGLVQFFGPGTRLTVL.

Notes on this clonotype: A read error may be the cause here, since a much bigger clone is one base away. The chain links TRBV4-3 to TRBJ2-5, with D possibly TRBD2 on 5 matching bases. The CDR3 has 15 residues. V was clipped by 3 bases and J by 11 bases, with 22 bases between them. From germline, CDR1 is LGHNA and CDR2 YSLEER. The DNA for the CDR3 is TGCGCCAGCAGCCATTATTCCGGCCCCGAGGGTGAGCAGTACTTC. Its translation: CASSHYSGPEGEQYF.

This clonotype was seen a single time. The chain links TRBV5-1 to TRBJ1-1; D is unresolved. V was shortened by 0 bases and J by 1 base, with 10 bases between the two germline ends. CDR3 size: 15 residues. CDR1 SGHRS and CDR2 YFSETQ come from the germline V gene. CDR3 in amino acids: CASSLALGSNTEAFF. Here the CDR3 DNA reads TGCGCCAGCAGCTTGGCCCTGGGTTCGAACACTGAAGCTTTCTTT.

Worth noting for this clonotype: With a much larger clone just one base away, this may be a read error. The V gene is TRBV7-3, the J gene TRBJ2-1; 8 bases are a match to TRBD2. The CDR3 contains 16 residues. Germline V gene data show CDR1 as SGHTA and CDR2 as FQGTGA. J lost 0 bases, V lost 4 bases, and 5 bases had no gene match. The CDR3 nucleotides read TGTGCCAGCAGCTCCGAGGGGACTAGCTCCTACAATGAGCAGTTCTTC. It yields the protein CASSSEGTSSYNEQFF.

The rearrangement uses TRBV20-1 and TRBJ1-6; 9 nucleotides match TRBD1. V dropped 5 bases and J dropped 10; count of bases not matched to a gene: 9. The CDR3 is 14 amino acids. Germline CDR1 reads DFQATT; CDR2 reads SNEGSKA (reference sequence). The CDR3 coding sequence is TGCAGTGCTCGGCAGGACAGGGGATGGTCACCCCTCCACTTT. Its translation is CSARQDRGWSPLHF.

There are many counts of this clonotype. The chain has TRBV2 and TRBJ1-4; D unresolved. Germline V gene sequence: CDR1 SNHLY, CDR2 FYNNEI. Trimming removed 5 bases at V and 15 bases at J, with 19 bases between. CDR3 length equals 13 residues. CDR3 protein: CASSLDQTSEVFF. The CDR3 nucleotides are TGTGCCAGCAGTCTCGACCAGACATCTGAGGTGTTTTTT.

V usage is TRBV12-3 or TRBV12-4 and J usage is TRBJ1-3; D remains ambiguous. This CDR3 is built from 15 residues. Trimming shortened V by 5 bases and J by 0 bases, and 11 bases separated the two germline ends. The CDR3 reads CASSPRSFSGNTIYF. In DNA, the CDR3 is TGTGCCAGCAGTCCCAGGTCCTTCTCTGGAAACACCATATATTTT.

This sequence joins TRBV6-5 and TRBJ1-2, with a tentative D call TRBD1 (5 bases). This CDR3 has 11 amino acids. Trimming shortened V by 10 bases and J by 8 bases, and 14 bases separated the two germline ends. Germline loops: CDR1 MNHEY, CDR2 SVGAGI. DNA for the CDR3: TGTGCCATAAGGGCCCAGGGAGGCTACACCTTC. Translated: CAIRAQGGYTF.

A few counts support this clonotype. This rearrangement joins TRBV20-1 to TRBJ1-1; TRBD1 might be the D (6 bases). The germline gives CDR1 DFQATT, CDR2 SNEGSKA (reference sequence). The CDR3 is 13 residues long. With 4 bases removed from V and 2 bases from J, the gap between germline ends came to 11 bases. CDR3 nucleotide sequence: TGCAGTGCTAACGAGGGACACAACACTGAAGCTTTCTTT. It yields the protein CSANEGHNTEAFF.

In its sample, this clonotype was seen many times. Given a far larger clone just one base away, this is likely a sequencing read error. This chain connects TRBV27 to TRBJ2-1; a possible D gene is TRBD2 (5 bases). Trimming pared 2 bases from V and 13 bases from J, leaving 9 bases between. CDR3 size: 11 residues. Germline V gene data show CDR1 as MNHEY and CDR2 as SMNVEV (reference sequence). CDR3 protein: CASSLGETQFF. CDR3 nucleotide sequence: TGTGCCAGCAGTTTAGGGGAGACCCAGTTCTTC.

The sample holds a few counts of this clonotype. The V gene is TRBV4-3, the J gene TRBJ2-1, with TRBD1 identical over 9 bases. The CDR3 contains 16 residues. Per the germline V gene, CDR1 is LGHNA and CDR2 is YSLEER. Trimming removed 2 bases from V and 5 bases from J; junction bases left unmatched: 7. CDR3 loop: CASSQSDRGENNEQFF. Here the CDR3 DNA reads TGCGCCAGCAGCCAATCCGACAGGGGGGAAAACAATGAGCAGTTCTTC.

This chain connects TRBV7-2 to TRBJ1-1; D is ambiguous. V was pared by 2 bases and J by 1 base, with 11 bases between. The CDR3 spans 15 residues. The germline V gene has CDR1 SGHTA and CDR2 FQGNSA. CDR3 sequence reads: CASSLIYSPNTEAFF. DNA of the CDR3: TGTGCCAGCAGCTTAATATACTCACCGAACACTGAAGCTTTCTTT.

This clonotype was recorded many times. J is TRBJ2-5 and V is TRBV7-9; D gene uncertain. The CDR3 runs 14 residues. Between the trimmed V and J ends, which lost 3 bases and 4 bases, there was a span of 12 bases. Germline assignment: CDR1 SEHNR and CDR2 FQNEAQ (reference sequence). The CDR3 DNA follows: TGTGCCAGCAGCTTGACAACTCCTGCAGAGACCCAGTACTTC. The encoded protein is CASSLTTPAETQYF.

In regard to this clonotype: With a far larger clone one base away, a read error is the likely cause. The V and J genes are TRBV13 and TRBJ2-5, with D unclear. TRBJ2-7 matches the DNA end more closely, so the J call is doubtful. The CDR3 spans 11 residues. Germline V gene data show CDR1 as PRHDT and CDR2 as FYEKMQ (reference sequence). The CDR3 reads CASSLVCEQYF. Here the CDR3 DNA reads TGTGCCAGCAGCTTAGTTTGCGAGCAGTACTTC.

The genes are TRBV12-3 or TRBV12-4 and TRBJ2-1; D call uncertain. The CDR3 length is 12 residues. Trimming took 6 bases from V and 1 from J, leaving 4 bases between them. The CDR3 region is CASRRSYNEQFF. The CDR3 nucleotides are TGTGCCAGCAGAAGGTCCTACAATGAGCAGTTCTTC.

This clonotype was detected many times. The chain uses TRBV6-2 or TRBV6-3 and TRBJ2-7; 8 bases are a match to TRBD1. Trimming took 2 bases from V and 2 from J; bases not matched to a gene: 11. CDR3 length equals 17 residues. Per germline, CDR1 MNHEY and CDR2 SVGEGT. DNA of the CDR3: TGTGCCAGCAGTTACCTCCCAGGACAGGGAATTACCTACGAGCAGTACTTC. This codes for CASSYLPGQGITYEQYF.

This chain uses TRBV12-3 or TRBV12-4 with TRBJ2-3, with D possibly TRBD2 on 5 matching bases. CDR3 length: 15 amino acids. Between the trimmed V and J ends, which lost 3 bases and 2 bases, there was a span of 12 bases. CDR3 bases: TGTGCCAGCAGTTTGAGCCGAGGGCCCACAGATACGCAGTATTTT. Translated, it gives CASSLSRGPTDTQYF.